This T cell receptor (beta chain) was captured in a study of blood T cells in healthy people across ages. Study at large: Using template switching, researchers captured about one barcoded beta molecule for each two T cells.

As to this clonotype: Its antigen is still unknown.

Study conclusions and caveats: Changes seen in expanded clonotypes were possibly confounded by donor CMV status left unknown.

PCR was performed a second time for roughly 6 to 12 cycles using a sample-barcoded 5' primer and a J-beta primer mix. One entry per CDR3 protein, called by TCRdb with MiXCR from the 5' RACE reads. The data show 780,000 or so distinct CDR3 sequences, with roughly three fifths seen just once and roughly 25% held by the top ten. The study drew donors from healthy Caucasian individuals in Russia aged roughly 6 to 100. The sequencing input was blood. The receptor's source is a man aged 40-49 years in good health.

The CDR3, as DNA: TGCAGTGCTAGACCCTATGGGGTAGCGGGAGAATACGAGCAGTACTTC. The encoded protein is CSARPYGVAGEYEQYF. The chain carries TRBV20-1 and TRBJ2-5, with TRBD2 matching over 9 bases. The tail of the sequence fits TRBJ2-7 better, so the J call may be wrong. CDR3 length: 16 residues. Germline CDR1 DFQATT, CDR2 SNEGSKA (reference sequence).